This T cell receptor (beta chain) was sequenced for a study of T cell responses to AZD1222 COVID-19 vaccine. Study-wide results and limits: There were vaccine-associated CD4 TCRs across spike, dominant at 160-218 and 743-854.

Remarks on this clone: Its antigen remains unknown. Distinct nucleotide sequences in the sample also encode this CDR3.

Method: immunoSEQ multiplex PCR; TCRdb's copy keeps in-frame clones and lacks some. Found here are under 200,000 clones, over 80% of them singletons; the top ten hold under 2.5%. The V gene's germline CDR1 is KGHSH and CDR2 LQKENI. The CDR3 spans 15 residues. V was pared by 3 bases and J by 0 bases, with 4 bases of the junction left unmatched. The receptor was derived from an adult in good health. Sample: peripheral blood, taken on day 0 of AZD1222 vaccination. The rearrangement joins TRBV18 to TRBJ1-1, with 7 nucleotides matching TRBD1. CDR3 coding DNA: TGTGCCAGCTCACCCTCCGGGACAGTGAACACTGAAGCTTTCTTT. This sequence encodes CASSPSGTVNTEAFF.